This TCR beta chain was recovered during a study of blood T cells in healthy people across ages. Researchers collected ten milliliters of peripheral blood from every single donor. This CDR3 is built from 13 residues. A second PCR, run for roughly 7 to 11 cycles, used a sample-barcoded 5' primer plus a J-beta primer mix. MiXCR, run by TCRdb on the 5' RACE reads, gives a single entry per CDR3 protein. This sample yields fewer than 700,000 distinct CDR3 sequences, of which approximately 40% are seen a single time; around 30% belongs to the top ten. Sequenced: blood. This receptor was identified in a man aged 80 or over in good health. V and J are TRBV21-1 and TRBJ2-4; the table calls TRBD2, which could not be checked here. Near its end, the DNA agrees better with TRBJ2-7, so the J call may be wrong. TRBV21-1 is described as a pseudogene. This chain's CDR3 is CASSPRVDYEQYF. The DNA for the CDR3 is TGTGCCAGCAGCCCCAGGGTGGACTACGAGCAGTACTTC.